This TCR beta chain originates from a study of T cell changes during pregnancy in multiple sclerosis. CDR3 length equals 15 residues. Germline-derived CDR1 and CDR2 are SGHAT and FQNNGV. The V and J ends lost 4 bases and 2 bases, in that order; junction bases with no gene match: 1. Sequencing was performed with immunoSEQ multiplex PCR; in TCRdb, only in-frame clones are kept and a portion is missing. The sample gives about 40,000 clones, over 85% of which show up once; roughly 1.2% is in the top ten. This TCR came from a female donor with multiple sclerosis, enrolled in a pregnancy study. The material sequenced was peripheral blood, taken before pregnancy. The chain links TRBV11-2 to TRBJ2-1, with 11 nucleotides matching TRBD2. The CDR3 DNA reads TGTGCCAGCAGCTCGGGACTAGCGGCCTACAATGAGCAGTTCTTC. It is translated as CASSSGLAAYNEQFF.